Presented here are 29 T cell receptor beta chains from one specimen sequenced in a study of T cells in localized non-small cell lung cancer. Using immunoSEQ multiplex PCR, the repertoire was profiled, and TCRdb retains in-frame clones only, with some absent. The sample shows about 75,000 clones, 70% to 90% of them seen only once. Sequenced material: peripheral blood, taken before any cancer treatment. The receptor set was obtained from a female donor aged 60 or older with stage I lung adenocarcinoma.

The chain is built from TRBV19 and TRBJ1-1; the D is unclear. This CDR3 is built from 13 residues. Germline-derived CDR1 and CDR2 are LNHDA and SQIVND (reference sequence). Trimming shortened V by 1 base and J by 4 bases, and 7 bases separated the two germline ends. CDR3 DNA: TGTGCCAGTAGTATAGTATGGACCACTGAAGCTTTCTTT. Encoded protein: CASSIVWTTEAFF.

V gene TRBV19 combines with J gene TRBJ2-2; 9 nucleotides line up with TRBD2. This CDR3 is built from 17 residues. CDR1 and CDR2 (germline): LNHDA, SQIVND (reference sequence). V lost 5 bases and J lost 3; bases outside the gene matches: 10. The CDR3 DNA sequence: TGTGCCAGTAGTCGTGCTAGCGGGATGATTGACACCGGGGAGCTGTTTTTT. It codes for CASSRASGMIDTGELFF.

The rearrangement joins TRBV10-3 to TRBJ1-1; no reliable D call. Trimming shortened V by 4 bases and J by 7 bases, and 7 bases separated the two germline ends. The CDR3 totals 11 residues. The germline CDR1 and CDR2 sequences are ENHRY and SYGVKD. The CDR3 protein is CAISASNEAFF. The DNA of the CDR3 is TGTGCCATCAGTGCCTCGAATGAAGCTTTCTTT.

The rearrangement links TRBV11-3 to TRBJ2-1, with 9 bases aligning to TRBD1. The trim removed 1 base at V and 7 bases at J, leaving 8 bases unmatched. CDR1 SGHNT and CDR2 YENEEA come from the germline V gene. The CDR3 is 16 amino acids. Written as DNA, the CDR3 is TGTGCCAGCAGCTTAGTCGGACAGGGGAGCTATAATGAGCAGTTCTTC. Protein sequence: CASSLVGQGSYNEQFF.

The chain uses TRBV6-4 and TRBJ2-6, with D uncertain. From germline, CDR1 is MRHNA and CDR2 SNTAGT. The CDR3 has 15 amino acids. Trimming pared 3 bases from V and 0 bases from J, leaving 6 bases between. The CDR3 nucleotides read TGTGCCAGCAGTGAAAGCCTCTCTGGGGCCAACGTCCTGACTTTC. Amino acid sequence: CASSESLSGANVLTF.

V usage is TRBV7-9 and J usage is TRBJ2-1, with 8 nucleotides matching TRBD1. Germline lookup yields CDR1 SEHNR and CDR2 FQNEAQ (reference sequence). With V trimmed by 6 bases and J by 6 bases, 10 bases remained unmatched. The CDR3 extends over 15 amino acids. The CDR3 loop is CASRSQGAPLNEQFF. The CDR3 DNA follows: TGTGCCAGCAGGTCTCAGGGGGCTCCTCTCAATGAGCAGTTCTTC.

The count of this clone is one. The chain uses TRBV6-1 and TRBJ1-1; D uncertain. Deletions cut 2 bases from V and 10 bases from J, with 17 bases between. The CDR3 loop spans 14 amino acids. In germline, CDR1 is MNHNS, CDR2 SASEGT. The CDR3 sequence: CASSERLGWLGAFF. For the CDR3, the DNA is TGTGCCAGCAGTGAAAGGTTGGGGTGGTTAGGAGCTTTCTTT.

The chain combines TRBV11-1 with TRBJ1-1; D is ambiguous. CDR1 SGHAT and CDR2 FQDESV come from the germline V gene (reference sequence). The CDR3 loop spans 12 amino acids. The ends were cut back, 2 bases at V and 4 bases at J, with 5 bases in the middle. The CDR3 DNA sequence: TGTGCCAGCAGCTTACTAAGCACTGAAGCTTTCTTT. Its protein is CASSLLSTEAFF.

J is TRBJ2-7 and V is TRBV7-2; D is possibly TRBD1 (5 bases). The germline V and J ends were trimmed by 0 bases and 2 bases, with 17 bases remaining between them. Germline CDR1 reads SGHTA; CDR2 reads FQGNSA. The CDR3 sequence is 17 residues long. The chain's CDR3 is CASSLAPSGILAYEQYF. CDR3 nucleotide sequence: TGTGCCAGCAGCTTAGCTCCCTCAGGGATATTAGCCTACGAGCAGTACTTC.

The chain links TRBV2 to TRBJ1-2; D is possibly TRBD1 (5 bases). The germline gives CDR1 SNHLY, CDR2 FYNNEI. This CDR3 is 16 amino acids long. Trimming cost V 2 bases and J 3 bases, with 16 bases left between them. CDR3 bases: TGTGCCAGCAGTGAAAGGGAGAGGGGATTAGACTATGGCTACACCTTC. Its translation: CASSERERGLDYGYTF.

This sequence joins TRBV7-3 and TRBJ2-1; 11 bases map to TRBD2. CDR3 length: 16 amino acids. V shed 2 bases and J 0 bases; nucleotides not matched to a gene: 0. The germline gives CDR1 SGHTA, CDR2 FQGTGA. CDR3 protein: CASSLGLAGSYNEQFF. CDR3 nucleotides: TGTGCCAGCAGCTTAGGACTAGCGGGCTCCTACAATGAGCAGTTCTTC.

The rearrangement uses TRBV20-1 and TRBJ2-5; no definite D call. This CDR3 comprises 11 residues. Germline CDR1 and CDR2: DFQATT and SNEGSKA (reference sequence). V was clipped by 1 base and J by 7 bases, with 7 bases between them. CDR3: CSARGTGTQYF. The CDR3 coding sequence is TGCAGTGCTAGAGGTACCGGGACCCAGTACTTC.

This sequence joins TRBV23-1 and TRBJ1-1; a possible D gene is TRBD1 (5 bases). TRBV23-1 is treated as an ORF (open reading frame) with a function not yet certain. This CDR3 is built from 16 residues. V dropped 8 bases and J dropped 8 bases, with 27 bases sitting between them. In DNA form, the CDR3 reads TGCGCCAGCGGACCCAGGGTAGAGCCCTGCTTGAGGGAAGCTTTCTTT. It is translated as CASGPRVEPCLREAFF.

This clone has a handful of counts. The gene calls are TRBV19 and TRBJ2-7; D is possibly TRBD1 or TRBD2 (6 bases each). This CDR3 is built from 15 residues. The germline CDR1 and CDR2 sequences are LNHDA and SQIVND (reference sequence). V lost 1 base to trimming and J lost 7 bases, with 17 bases between them. The CDR3 sequence is CASSIGPGEVREQYF. The CDR3 DNA follows: TGTGCCAGTAGTATAGGTCCAGGGGAGGTTCGGGAGCAGTACTTC.

In its sample, this clone was seen a few times. The V call is TRBV6-1, the J call TRBJ2-7, with a weak D call TRBD1 (6 bases). This CDR3 contains 14 residues. Germline loops: CDR1 MNHNS, CDR2 SASEGT. Trimming pared 5 bases from V and 5 bases from J, leaving 16 bases between. CDR3 sequence: CASSRTGSIDEQYF. The CDR3 DNA reads TGTGCCAGCAGTCGTACAGGGTCCATCGACGAGCAGTACTTC.

The chain combines TRBV27 with TRBJ2-7, with D unresolved. This CDR3 contains 14 residues. Trimming cost V 3 bases and J 4 bases, with 13 bases left between them. Germline lookup yields CDR1 MNHEY and CDR2 SMNVEV (reference sequence). CDR3 in DNA: TGTGCCAGCAGTTTTTGGGCCTCCTTATACGAGCAGTACTTC. Residues: CASSFWASLYEQYF.

The rearrangement links TRBV7-3 to TRBJ2-5; TRBD2 aligns across 7 bases. Per germline, CDR1 SGHTA and CDR2 FQGTGA. V lost 1 base, J lost 3 bases, and 5 bases stayed unmatched. The CDR3 loop spans 15 amino acids. CDR3 in amino acids: CASSLNGLAEETQYF. CDR3 nucleotide sequence: TGTGCCAGCAGCTTAAACGGCCTAGCGGAAGAGACCCAGTACTTC.

The J gene is TRBJ1-1, the V gene TRBV7-2; no clear D gene. With 3 bases removed from V and 6 bases from J, the gap between germline ends came to 8 bases. Germline V gives CDR1 SGHTA, CDR2 FQGNSA. There are 12 residues in the CDR3. For the CDR3, the DNA is TGTGCCAGCAGCTTCTGGGCAGCTGAAGCTTTCTTT. It specifies CASSFWAAEAFF.

The chain is built from TRBV6-1 and TRBJ2-1; D ambiguous. The CDR3 extends over 14 amino acids. Trimming stripped 4 bases from V and 5 bases from J, with 12 bases between. Germline lookup yields CDR1 MNHNS and CDR2 SASEGT. Written as DNA, the CDR3 is TGTGCCAGCAGTGGGCTAACCTTAGACAATGAGCAGTTCTTC. Amino acid sequence: CASSGLTLDNEQFF.

The chain has TRBV7-2 and TRBJ2-2; a weak D match, TRBD2 (5 bases). Germline loops: CDR1 SGHTA, CDR2 FQGNSA. The V gene lost 5 bases and the J gene lost 0 bases, with 10 bases spanning the gap. This CDR3 is built from 15 residues. The CDR3 sequence is CASSPTTANTGELFF. CDR3 bases: TGTGCCAGCAGCCCGACTACTGCGAACACCGGGGAGCTGTTTTTT.

The chain couples TRBV12-5 to TRBJ2-7, with 8 bases aligning to TRBD1. Germline V gene sequence: CDR1 LGHNT, CDR2 FRNRAP. The junction had 8 bases not matched to a gene; V was cut back by 6 bases and J by 4 bases. The CDR3 totals 14 residues. The CDR3 DNA reads TGTGCTAGTGGACGGACAGGGAAAGGTTACGAGCAGTACTTC. Its protein product is CASGRTGKGYEQYF.

The chain is built from TRBV30 and TRBJ2-7; D gene unclear. There are 14 residues in the CDR3. The V gene lost 0 bases and the J gene lost 3 bases, with 12 bases spanning the gap. Germline values: CDR1 GTSNPN, CDR2 SVGIG (reference sequence). The CDR3 loop is CAWSVSQVLYEQYF. The CDR3, as DNA: TGTGCCTGGAGTGTAAGTCAGGTTCTCTACGAGCAGTACTTC. Supplemented by reference TRBV30 and TRBJ2-7, the full variable domain reads SQTIHQWPATLVQPVGSPLSLECTVEGTSNPNLYWYRQAAGRGLQLLFYSVGIGQISSEVPQNLSASRPQDRQFILSSKKLLLSDSGFYLCAWSVSQVLYEQYFGPGTRLTVT.

The chain employs TRBV5-1 and TRBJ2-6; no clear D gene. CDR1 and CDR2 from the germline V gene are SGHRS and YFSETQ. V was trimmed by 1 base and J by 1 base, leaving 0 bases between them. The CDR3 spans 13 residues. The CDR3 loop is CASSLSGANVLTF. CDR3 sequence (DNA): TGCGCCAGCAGCTTGTCTGGGGCCAACGTCCTGACTTTC.

The chain recombines TRBV30 with TRBJ1-5; possible D gene TRBD1, 5 bases. Germline CDR1 GTSNPN, CDR2 SVGIG (reference sequence). V shed 3 bases and J shed 2 bases, with 11 bases lying between them. The CDR3 is 14 amino acids. The CDR3 is CAWRGQGGNQPQHF. The CDR3 nucleotides read TGTGCCTGGAGGGGCCAGGGCGGCAATCAGCCCCAGCATTTT.

The chain carries TRBV6-4 and TRBJ2-1; 8 nucleotides agree with TRBD1. V trimming: 4 bases; J trimming: 6 bases; junction bases outside the gene matches: 8. The length of the CDR3 is 15 residues. In germline, CDR1 is MRHNA, CDR2 SNTAGT. The CDR3 loop reads CASSVRPDRGNEQFF. CDR3 nucleotides: TGTGCCAGCAGTGTACGTCCCGACAGGGGCAATGAGCAGTTCTTC.

The chain links TRBV5-1 to TRBJ2-6; perhaps TRBD1 as D (6 bases). The germline CDR1 and CDR2 sequences are SGHRS and YFSETQ. V lost 9 bases and J lost 11, with 24 bases in between. This CDR3 is built from 15 residues. The CDR3 DNA is TGCGCCACCGCAAGGGGGTCGGGCGGCGGTTACGTCCTGACTTTC. It specifies CATARGSGGGYVLTF.

The chain uses TRBV7-6 and TRBJ2-1; D is uncertain. The CDR3 length is 17 residues. CDR1 is SGHVS and CDR2 is FNYEAQ in the germline V gene. V was shortened by 4 bases and J by 0 bases, with 16 bases between the two germline ends. The CDR3 sequence: CASSSQSGLTSYNEQFF. CDR3 bases: TGTGCCAGCAGCTCACAATCCGGGTTAACCTCCTACAATGAGCAGTTCTTC.

The rearrangement links TRBV30 to TRBJ1-3; possible D gene TRBD1, 5 bases. V was trimmed by 6 bases and J by 3 bases, leaving 12 bases between them. There are 13 residues in the CDR3. The germline gives CDR1 GTSNPN, CDR2 SVGIG (reference sequence). CDR3 in amino acids: CACRGVGGNTIYF. The CDR3 DNA sequence: TGTGCCTGTCGGGGCGTGGGTGGAAACACCATATATTTT.

This chain joins TRBV16 and TRBJ1-5; no reliable D call. V lost 3 bases and J lost 2, with 14 bases in between. The CDR3 loop spans 16 amino acids. The V gene's germline CDR1 is KGHSY and CDR2 FQNENV. The CDR3 sequence: CASSHQGGMGNQPQHF. As DNA, the CDR3 is TGTGCCAGCAGCCATCAAGGTGGCATGGGCAATCAGCCCCAGCATTTT.